This T cell receptor beta chain was documented in a study of PD-1 blockade in classical Hodgkin lymphoma. Study background: Patients were administered nivolumab (3 mg/kg intravenously) every 2 weeks.

The CDR3 runs to 17 residues. The V gene lost 0 bases and the J gene lost 7 bases, with 16 bases spanning the gap. Looked up from germline, CDR1 is LGHNA and CDR2 is YNFKEQ. Sample time point: cycle 4 day 1 (C4D1), after 6 weeks of nivolumab. Every patient was affected by relapse after autologous stem cell transplantation, while exposure to brentuximab vedotin was not uniform. Method: immunoSEQ multiplex PCR; TCRdb's copy keeps in-frame clones and lacks some. The sample lists about 14,000 clones, approximately 78% occurring once. Broader study findings: While CD8+ TCR diversity did not rise significantly by C4D1, CD4+ TCR diversity did. Patients with an early start, nivolumab under 1 year after ASCT, were excluded. A reduction in baseline TCR diversity was reportedly seen in newly diagnosed patients relative to healthy donors.

Concerning this clone: Its antigen is currently unknown.

The rearrangement joins TRBV4-2 to TRBJ1-6; maybe TRBD1 (6 bases). The TCR sequence derives from a human donor with classical Hodgkin lymphoma. The specimen was peripheral blood mononuclear cells (PBMCs), collected before the fourth cycle of nivolumab. DNA of the CDR3: TGTGCCAGCAGCCAAGAAGGGGGGGGGAGGGAGAATTCACCCCTCCACTTT. Translation: CASSQEGGGRENSPLHF.